The subject of this entry is one T cell receptor (beta chain). What it binds is not known. The CDR3 loop spans 14 amino acids. V dropped 3 bases and J dropped 5 bases, with 14 bases sitting between them. Germline V gene sequence: CDR1 MNHGY, CDR2 SVAAGI. These data originate in a study of regulatory T cells in long-lasting Graves disease. Findings and caveats of the study: Persistent Graves' disease cases displayed lower TCR diversity than newly diagnosed ones. Results may be inaccurate due to the small sample size.

Arm-PCR with iRepertoire HTBI primers amplified the CDR3 regions for these TCR beta libraries. TCRdb ran MiXCR on the multiplex PCR reads and lists one entry per CDR3 protein. The table includes roughly 300,000 distinct CDR3 sequences, roughly a fifth detected once. This sample's time point: persistent/refractory GD, antithyroid drugs over 5 years with positive TRAb. The authors made the TCR library using RNA they extracted from PBMCs. Into tubes containing EDTA, roughly 8.8 milliliters of peripheral blood were drawn. The sequence came from a female donor with Graves disease. The V call is TRBV6-9, the J call TRBJ2-7; maybe TRBD1 (5 bases). The input for sequencing was peripheral blood mononuclear cells (PBMCs), taken when the disease was refractory, from a patient treated with antithyroid drugs. The chain's CDR3 is CASSYSRVDDEQYF. The CDR3 region has the DNA TGTGCCAGCAGTTACAGCAGGGTCGACGACGAGCAGTACTTC.